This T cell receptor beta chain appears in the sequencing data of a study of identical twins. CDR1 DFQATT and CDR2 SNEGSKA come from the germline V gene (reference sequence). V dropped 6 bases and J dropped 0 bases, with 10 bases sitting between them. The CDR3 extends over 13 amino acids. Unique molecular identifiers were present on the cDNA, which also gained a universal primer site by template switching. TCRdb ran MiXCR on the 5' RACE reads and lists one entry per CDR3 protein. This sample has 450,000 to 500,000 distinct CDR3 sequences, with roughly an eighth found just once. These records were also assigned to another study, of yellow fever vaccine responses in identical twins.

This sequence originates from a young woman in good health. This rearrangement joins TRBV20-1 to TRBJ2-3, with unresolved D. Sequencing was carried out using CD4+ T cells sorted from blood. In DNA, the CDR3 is TGCAGTGCGCGGCAGGCTAGCACAGATACGCAGTATTTT. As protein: CSARQASTDTQYF.